A single sample is the source of the 4 T cell receptor beta chains below, sequenced in a study of control samples from healthy donors and cancer patients. The method was immunoSEQ multiplex PCR; TCRdb's version includes in-frame clones alone and lacks a portion of them. The sample includes about 120,000 clones, around 92% seen only once; the top ten take 0.58%. The sequenced material came from PBMCs. The receptors were gathered from an older man with head and neck cancer.

The chain carries TRBV20-1 and TRBJ2-7; D is unclear. Looked up from germline, CDR1 is DFQATT and CDR2 is SNEGSKA (reference sequence). This CDR3 region has 11 residues. Trimming pared 7 bases from V and 2 bases from J, leaving 9 bases between. The CDR3 DNA is TGCAGTGTTTGGCTAGCCTACGAGCAGTACTTC. Protein sequence: CSVWLAYEQYF.

On this clone itself: This sample includes further DNA sequences coding for the same CDR3. This chain uses TRBV4-2 with TRBJ1-2; D uncertain. Germline lookup yields CDR1 LGHNA and CDR2 YNFKEQ. CDR3 size: 15 residues. Trimming took 0 bases from V and 2 from J, leaving 10 bases between them. CDR3 nucleotide sequence: TGTGCCAGCAGCCAAGACGGCACAGCGAACTATGGCTACACCTTC. Protein: CASSQDGTANYGYTF.

The chain combines TRBV6-5 with TRBJ1-1; unclear D gene. Germline CDR1 is MNHEY and CDR2 is SVGAGI. V gave up 7 bases and J gave up 11 bases, with 17 bases separating them. The CDR3 length is 12 residues. CDR3 sequence (DNA): TGTGCCAGCATTTCAGGCCCCGGAGGGGCTTTCTTT. Protein: CASISGPGGAFF.

The J gene is TRBJ1-6, the V gene TRBV9; D unresolved. Deletions cut 1 base from V and 6 bases from J, with 11 bases between. This CDR3 comprises 15 residues. Germline V gene data show CDR1 as SGDLS and CDR2 as YYNGEE. As DNA, the CDR3 is TGTGCCAGCAGCGTATCTCCCACATCTAATTCACCCCTCCACTTT. Encoded protein: CASSVSPTSNSPLHF. Supplemented by reference TRBV9 and TRBJ1-6, the full variable domain reads DSGVTQTPKHLITATGQRVTLRCSPRSGDLSVYWYQQSLDQGLQFLIQYYNGEERAKGNILERFSAQQFPDLHSELNLSSLELGDSALYFCASSVSPTSNSPLHFGNGTRLTVT.